A selection of T cell receptor beta chains follows, all from one sample in a study of T cells in Graves' hyperthyroidism and ophthalmopathy. TCRdb processed the multiplex PCR reads anew with MiXCR; each CDR3 protein has one entry. Of approximately 610,000 distinct CDR3 sequences in the sample, about 15% were seen once. Sequenced sample: blood. The receptor source for this set is a woman between 40 and 50 years old with Graves' ophthalmopathy. Both conserved end residues are part of each CDR3. D genes are given only for firm matches. Size values are once, few and many counts, or a class for expanded clones, and some rows have none.

v_gene	j_gene	abundance	d_gene	CDR3aa	CDR3nt
TRBV24-1	TRBJ1-5	many	-	CATSALGGQPQHF	TGTGCCACCAGTGCCCTGGGGGGCCAGCCCCAGCATTTT
TRBV11-3	TRBJ1-1	-	TRBD1	CASSHLGQGEAFF	TGTGCCAGCAGCCACCTGGGACAGGGTGAAGCTTTCTTT
TRBV28	TRBJ2-5	many	-	CASSLWTRGETQYF	TGTGCCAGCAGTTTATGGACGAGGGGGGAGACCCAGTACTTC
TRBV4-1	TRBJ1-2	many	TRBD1	CASSQDLGQQYGYTF	TGCGCCAGCAGCCAAGATCTGGGACAGCAGTACGGCTACACCTTC
TRBV29-1	TRBJ1-3	-	-	CSVTLIPGNTIYF	TGCAGCGTTACCCTCATCCCGGGAAACACCATATATTTT
TRBV5-5	TRBJ1-3	many	-	CASSSSFGRNTIYF	TGTGCCAGCAGCTCGTCATTTGGGCGAAACACCATATATTTT
TRBV19	TRBJ1-2	many	TRBD1	CASSASRDSYGYTF	TGTGCCAGTAGTGCATCCCGGGACAGCTATGGCTACACCTTC
TRBV12-3/TRBV12-4	TRBJ2-7	many	-	CASRPTYHYEQYF	TGTGCCAGCAGACCAACGTACCACTACGAGCAGTACTTC
TRBV27	TRBJ2-7	many	TRBD2	CASSMAAGVADEQYF	TGTGCCAGCAGTATGGCGGCGGGAGTAGCCGACGAGCAGTACTTC
TRBV12-3/TRBV12-4	TRBJ1-2	-	-	CASGSTGRTNYGYTF	TGTGCCAGCGGATCGACGGGCCGTACTAACTATGGCTACACCTTC
TRBV28	TRBJ2-2	few	-	CASTGEINTGELFF	TGTGCCAGCACGGGGGAAATTAACACCGGGGAGCTGTTTTTT
TRBV20-1	TRBJ2-7	-	TRBD2	CSGRLAASYEQYF	TGCAGTGGCCGGCTAGCGGCCTCCTACGAGCAGTACTTC
TRBV6-1	TRBJ2-7	few	-	CASRGADYEQYF	TGTGCCAGCAGGGGCGCTGACTACGAGCAGTACTTC
TRBV5-4	TRBJ1-4	-	-	CASSLVVGEKLFF	TGTGCCAGCAGCTTGGTGGTGGGAGAAAAACTGTTTTTT
TRBV7-2	TRBJ2-4	few	-	CASSFRPEDIQYF	TGTGCCAGCAGCTTCCGGCCGGAGGACATTCAGTACTTC
TRBV29-1	TRBJ1-2	many	-	CSVEQGVYAYGYTF	TGCAGCGTAGAACAGGGAGTCTATGCCTATGGCTACACCTTC
TRBV4-3	TRBJ2-4	many	TRBD2	CASSQDGASGRGNIQYF	TGCGCCAGCAGCCAAGATGGGGCTAGCGGGAGGGGGAACATTCAGTACTTC
TRBV28	TRBJ1-2	many	TRBD1	CASSSPSDRPYGYTF	TGTGCCAGCAGTTCCCCCTCGGACAGGCCCTATGGCTACACCTTC
TRBV2	TRBJ2-5	many	TRBD2	CASSQQGLAGVETQYF	TGTGCCAGCAGTCAGCAGGGACTAGCGGGAGTGGAGACCCAGTACTTC
TRBV4-1	TRBJ1-2	many	TRBD1	CASCLIPGQGFYGYTF	TGCGCCAGCTGCCTCATTCCGGGACAGGGGTTTTATGGCTACACCTTC
TRBV6-2/TRBV6-3	TRBJ2-7	once	TRBD2	CASSDPGLAAYEQYF	TGTGCCAGCAGTGATCCGGGACTAGCTGCCTACGAGCAGTACTTC
TRBV24-1	TRBJ2-2	many	TRBD1	CATSDVQGAQDGELFF	TGTGCCACCAGTGACGTACAGGGGGCGCAGGACGGGGAGCTGTTTTTT
TRBV27	TRBJ1-5	many	-	CASSKAGGGNQPQHF	TGTGCCAGCAGTAAAGCAGGCGGAGGCAATCAGCCCCAGCATTTT
TRBV10-3	TRBJ2-5	many	-	CAISEDSDTVGVQETQYF	TGTGCCATCAGCGAGGACAGCGACACCGTAGGTGTACAAGAGACCCAGTACTTC
TRBV7-9	TRBJ2-7	many	-	CASSWIRDGYEQYF	TGTGCCAGCAGCTGGATCCGGGACGGCTACGAGCAGTACTTC
TRBV6-5	TRBJ2-5	-	TRBD1	CASSFTGTGRTQYF	TGTGCCAGCAGTTTCACCGGGACAGGCCGGACCCAGTACTTC
TRBV28	TRBJ2-6	many	-	CASTSRGTGANVLTF	TGTGCCAGCACCAGCCGGGGGACCGGGGCCAACGTCCTGACTTTC
TRBV13	TRBJ2-5	many	-	CASSLIPPGGAKTQYF	TGTGCCAGCAGCTTAATCCCTCCAGGAGGAGCGAAGACCCAGTACTTC
TRBV28	TRBJ1-5	many	TRBD1	CASSPAGQAANQPQHF	TGTGCCAGCAGTCCCGCCGGACAGGCTGCTAATCAGCCCCAGCATTTT
TRBV12-3/TRBV12-4	TRBJ2-5	many	-	CASSSQSGQETQYF	TGTGCCAGCAGTTCCCAAAGCGGCCAAGAGACCCAGTACTTC
TRBV5-1	TRBJ2-7	few	TRBD2	CASSLALAGSSYEQYF	TGCGCCAGCAGCTTGGCCCTAGCGGGGAGCTCCTACGAGCAGTACTTC
TRBV29-1	TRBJ2-5	many	-	CSAEYQETQYF	TGCAGCGCCGAGTACCAAGAGACCCAGTACTTC
TRBV11-2	TRBJ2-3	few	-	CASSFTITTQYF	TGTGCCAGCAGCTTCACAATCACGACGCAGTATTTT
TRBV18	TRBJ1-6	many	-	CASSRSGYNSPLHF	TGTGCCAGCTCACGAAGCGGCTATAATTCACCCCTCCACTTT
TRBV5-1	TRBJ1-2	many	-	CASSFDSSNYGYTF	TGCGCCAGCAGCTTTGACAGCTCTAACTATGGCTACACCTTC
TRBV4-1	TRBJ1-2	-	-	CASSPDNKGLNYGYTF	TGCGCCAGCAGCCCGGATAATAAAGGGCTTAACTATGGCTACACCTTC
TRBV9	TRBJ2-7	once	-	CASSVGGDGTTYEQYF	TGTGCCAGCAGCGTAGGGGGGGACGGAACTACCTACGAGCAGTACTTC
TRBV29-1	TRBJ1-1	few	-	CSVESGGEESFF	TGCAGCGTTGAGTCGGGGGGTGAGGAGTCTTTCTTT
TRBV28	TRBJ2-7	few	TRBD2	CASISGASGKYEQYF	TGTGCCAGTATCTCGGGGGCTAGCGGGAAATACGAGCAGTACTTC
TRBV5-1	TRBJ2-5	many	-	CASSLGRTQETQYF	TGTGCCAGCAGTTTAGGCCGGACCCAAGAGACCCAGTACTTC
TRBV7-9	TRBJ1-2	many	-	CASSLVPMSGGYTF	TGTGCCAGCAGCTTAGTCCCGATGAGTGGGGGCTACACCTTC
TRBV11-1	TRBJ2-6	-	-	CASGPTETSGANVLTF	TGTGCCAGCGGACCGACAGAGACCTCTGGGGCCAACGTCCTGACTTTC
TRBV3-1	TRBJ2-5	-	TRBD2	CASSLRTSGRGQETQYF	TGTGCCAGCAGCCTTCGGACTAGCGGGAGAGGGCAAGAGACCCAGTACTTC
TRBV19	TRBJ1-1	many	TRBD1	CASRRGDRGTEAFF	TGTGCCAGTAGACGGGGGGACAGGGGGACTGAAGCTTTCTTT
TRBV7-9	TRBJ1-1	many	-	CASHRQDPEAFF	TGTGCCAGCCACAGACAGGACCCTGAAGCTTTCTTT
TRBV30	TRBJ1-2	few	-	CAWSVTNYGYTF	TGTGCCTGGAGTGTAACTAACTATGGCTACACCTTC
TRBV20-1	TRBJ1-2	many	TRBD1	CSARDQTGGAQHNYGYTF	TGCAGTGCTAGGGACCAAACAGGGGGCGCCCAGCATAACTATGGCTACACCTTC
TRBV28	TRBJ1-1	many	-	CASSSGGAMVEAFF	TGTGCCAGCAGTTCGGGGGGGGCGATGGTTGAAGCTTTCTTT
TRBV6-1	TRBJ1-5	many	-	CASRSTSNQPQHF	TGTGCCAGCAGATCGACGAGCAATCAGCCCCAGCATTTT
TRBV28	TRBJ2-7	many	-	CASSRKPGYEQYF	TGTGCCAGCAGTCGAAAGCCCGGATACGAGCAGTACTTC
TRBV28	TRBJ2-4	few	-	CASSPPRRGYPAKNIQYF	TGTGCCAGCAGTCCACCCCGAAGGGGGTATCCAGCCAAAAACATTCAGTACTTC
TRBV12-3/TRBV12-4	TRBJ1-6	few	-	CASLRGNNSPLHF	TGTGCCAGTCTAAGGGGAAATAATTCACCCCTCCACTTT
TRBV4-1	TRBJ2-7	-	-	CASSQRLTDSSYEQYF	TGCGCCAGCAGCCAAAGACTAACGGACAGCTCCTACGAGCAGTACTTC
TRBV6-2/TRBV6-3	TRBJ2-6	many	-	CASAGDLSGANVLTF	TGTGCCAGCGCCGGGGACTTGTCCGGGGCCAACGTCCTGACTTTC
TRBV5-5	TRBJ1-1	many	-	CASSLTPGDSEAFF	TGTGCCAGCAGCTTAACCCCAGGGGACTCTGAAGCTTTCTTT